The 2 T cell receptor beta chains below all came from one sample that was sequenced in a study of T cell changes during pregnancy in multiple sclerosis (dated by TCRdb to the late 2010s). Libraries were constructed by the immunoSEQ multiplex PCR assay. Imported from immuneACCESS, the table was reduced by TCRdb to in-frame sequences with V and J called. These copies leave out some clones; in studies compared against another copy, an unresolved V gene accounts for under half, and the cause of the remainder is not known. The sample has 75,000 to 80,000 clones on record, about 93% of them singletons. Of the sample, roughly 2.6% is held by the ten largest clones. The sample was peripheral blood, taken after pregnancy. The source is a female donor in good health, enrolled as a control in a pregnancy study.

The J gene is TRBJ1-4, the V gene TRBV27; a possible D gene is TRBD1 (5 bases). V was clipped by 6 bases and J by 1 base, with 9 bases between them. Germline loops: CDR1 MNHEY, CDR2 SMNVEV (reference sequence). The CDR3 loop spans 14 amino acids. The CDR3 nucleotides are TGTGCCAGCAGGTTCCAGGGAACTAATGAAAAACTGTTTTTT. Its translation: CASRFQGTNEKLFF. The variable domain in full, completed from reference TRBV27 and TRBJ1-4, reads EAQVTQNPRYLITVTGKKLTVTCSQNMNHEYMSWYRQDPGLGLRQIYYSMNVEVTDKGDVPEGYKVSRKEKRNFPLILESPSPNQTSLYFCASRFQGTNEKLFFGSGTQLSVL.

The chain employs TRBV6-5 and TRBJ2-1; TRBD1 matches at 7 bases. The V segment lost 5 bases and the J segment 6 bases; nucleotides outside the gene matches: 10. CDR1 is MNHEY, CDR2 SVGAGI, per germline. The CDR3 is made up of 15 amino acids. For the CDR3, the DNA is TGTGCCAGCAGTCTCCACAGGGGTAGGAGCAATGAGCAGTTCTTC. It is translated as CASSLHRGRSNEQFF.